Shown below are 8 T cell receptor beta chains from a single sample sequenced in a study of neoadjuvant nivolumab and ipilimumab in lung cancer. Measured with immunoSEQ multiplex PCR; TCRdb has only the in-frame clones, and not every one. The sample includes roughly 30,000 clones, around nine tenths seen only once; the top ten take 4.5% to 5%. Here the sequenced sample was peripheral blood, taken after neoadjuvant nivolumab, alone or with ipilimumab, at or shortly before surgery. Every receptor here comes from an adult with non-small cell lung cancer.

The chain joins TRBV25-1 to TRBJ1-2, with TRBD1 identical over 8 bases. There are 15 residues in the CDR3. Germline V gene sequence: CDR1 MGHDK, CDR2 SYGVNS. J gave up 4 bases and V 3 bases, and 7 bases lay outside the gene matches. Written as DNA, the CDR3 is TGTGCCAGCAGTGACGAGCCGCAGGGGGCCTATGGCTACACCTTC. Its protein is CASSDEPQGAYGYTF.

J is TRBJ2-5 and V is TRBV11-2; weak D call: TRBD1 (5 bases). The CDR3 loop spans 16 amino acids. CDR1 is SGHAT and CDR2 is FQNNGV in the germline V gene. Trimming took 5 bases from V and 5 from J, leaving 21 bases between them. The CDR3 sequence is CASSINPLTAAETQYF. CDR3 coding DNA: TGTGCCAGCAGCATTAACCCTTTGACAGCCGCGGAGACCCAGTACTTC.

CDR3 loop: CASSPAPGAGETQYF. In DNA, the CDR3 is TGTGCCAGCAGCCCGGCGCCGGGGGCGGGAGAGACCCAGTACTTC. V gene TRBV5-4 combines with J gene TRBJ2-5; D may be TRBD1 or TRBD2 (6 bases each). The V end was cut by 4 bases, the J end by 4 bases, with 17 bases between. This CDR3 spans 15 amino acids. Germline V gene lookup returns CDR1 SGHNT and CDR2 YYREEE (reference sequence).

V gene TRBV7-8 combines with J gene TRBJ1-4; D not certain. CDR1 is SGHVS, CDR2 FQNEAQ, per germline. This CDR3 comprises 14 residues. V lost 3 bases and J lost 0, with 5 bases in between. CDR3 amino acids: CASSFEATNEKLFF. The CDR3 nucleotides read TGTGCCAGCAGCTTCGAAGCAACTAATGAAAAACTGTTTTTT.

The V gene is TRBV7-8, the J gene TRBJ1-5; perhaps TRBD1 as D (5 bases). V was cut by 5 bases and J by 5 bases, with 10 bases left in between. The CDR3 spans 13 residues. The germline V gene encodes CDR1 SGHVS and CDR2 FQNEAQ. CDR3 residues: CASSRDRDQPQHF. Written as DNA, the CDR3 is TGTGCCAGCAGCCGGGACCGAGATCAGCCCCAGCATTTT.

The CDR3 is CASSLVDRAGTDTQYF. CDR3 coding DNA: TGTGCCAGCAGCTTGGTGGACAGGGCGGGGACAGATACGCAGTATTTT. The chain recombines TRBV5-6 with TRBJ2-3, with 8 bases identical to TRBD1. Germline-derived CDR1 and CDR2 are SGHDT and YYEEEE. This CDR3 contains 16 residues. J lost 3 bases, V lost 0 bases, and 6 bases had no gene match.

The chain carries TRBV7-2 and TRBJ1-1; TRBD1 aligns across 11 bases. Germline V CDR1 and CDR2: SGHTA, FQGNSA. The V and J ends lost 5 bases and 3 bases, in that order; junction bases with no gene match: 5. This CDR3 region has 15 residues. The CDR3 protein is CASSKDRGRDTEAFF. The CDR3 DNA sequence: TGTGCCAGCAGCAAGGACAGGGGGCGGGACACTGAAGCTTTCTTT. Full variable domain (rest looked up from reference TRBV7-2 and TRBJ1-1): GAGVSQSPSNKVTEKGKDVELRCDPISGHTALYWYRQSLGQGLEFLIYFQGNSAPDKSGLPSDRFSAERTGGSVSTLTIQRTQQEDSAVYLCASSKDRGRDTEAFFGQGTRLTVV.

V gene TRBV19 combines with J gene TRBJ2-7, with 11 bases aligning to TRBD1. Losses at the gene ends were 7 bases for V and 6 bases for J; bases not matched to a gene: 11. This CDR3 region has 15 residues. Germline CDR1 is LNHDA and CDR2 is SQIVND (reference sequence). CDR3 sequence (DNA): TGTGCCAGTAACCCCTCCGGGACAGGGGGTGGCGAGCAGTACTTC. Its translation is CASNPSGTGGGEQYF.